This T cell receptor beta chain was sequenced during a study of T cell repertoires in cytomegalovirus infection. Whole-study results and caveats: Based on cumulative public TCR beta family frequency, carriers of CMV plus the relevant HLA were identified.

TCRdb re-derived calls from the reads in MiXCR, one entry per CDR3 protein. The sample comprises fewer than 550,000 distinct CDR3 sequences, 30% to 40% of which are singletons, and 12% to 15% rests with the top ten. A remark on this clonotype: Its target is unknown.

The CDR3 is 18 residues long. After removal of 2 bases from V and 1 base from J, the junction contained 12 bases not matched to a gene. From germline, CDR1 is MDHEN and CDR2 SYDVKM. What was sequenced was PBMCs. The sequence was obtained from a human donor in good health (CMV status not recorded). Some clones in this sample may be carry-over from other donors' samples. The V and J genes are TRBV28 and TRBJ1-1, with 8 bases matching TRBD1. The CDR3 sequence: CASSLIPGQGSGNTEAFF. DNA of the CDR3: TGTGCCAGCAGTTTAATCCCTGGACAGGGTAGCGGGAACACTGAAGCTTTCTTT.